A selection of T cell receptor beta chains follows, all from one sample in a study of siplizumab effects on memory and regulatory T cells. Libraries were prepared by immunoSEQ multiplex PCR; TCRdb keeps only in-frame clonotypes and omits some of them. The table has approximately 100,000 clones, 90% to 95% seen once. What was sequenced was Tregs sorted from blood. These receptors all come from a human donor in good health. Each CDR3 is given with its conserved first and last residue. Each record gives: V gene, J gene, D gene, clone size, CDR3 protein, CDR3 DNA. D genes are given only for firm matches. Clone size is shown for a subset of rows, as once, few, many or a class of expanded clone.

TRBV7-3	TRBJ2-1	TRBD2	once	CASSSSGLGHEQFF	TGTGCCAGCAGCTCAAGTGGACTAGGACATGAGCAGTTCTTC
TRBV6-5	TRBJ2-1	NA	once	CASSRLGVNEQFF	TGTGCCAGCAGTCGACTAGGCGTCAATGAGCAGTTCTTC
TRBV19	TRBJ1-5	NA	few	CASNTPTWRRNSNQPQHF	TGTGCCAGTAATACACCGACGTGGCGGAGAAATAGCAATCAGCCCCAGCATTTT
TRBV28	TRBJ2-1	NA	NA	CASRALGATFIF	TGTGCCAGCAGAGCCCTTGGGGCCACCTTTATCTTC
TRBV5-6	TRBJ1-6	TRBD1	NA	CASSRRDRGSVNSPLHF	TGTGCCAGCAGCCGCCGGGACAGGGGATCTGTTAATTCACCCCTCCACTTT
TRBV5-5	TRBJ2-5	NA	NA	CASSQTRNQETQYF	TGTGCCAGCAGCCAGACCCGGAACCAAGAGACCCAGTACTTC
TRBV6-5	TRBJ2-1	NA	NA	CASSYLGPYNEQFF	TGTGCCAGCAGTTACTTGGGACCTTACAATGAGCAGTTCTTC
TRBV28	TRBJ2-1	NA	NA	CASNGVNSYNEQFF	TGTGCCAGCAATGGGGTCAACTCCTACAATGAGCAGTTCTTC
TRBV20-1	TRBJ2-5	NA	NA	CSAPKAETQYF	TGCAGTGCGCCGAAGGCGGAGACCCAGTACTTC
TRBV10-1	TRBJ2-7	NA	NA	CASTLQGKGCEQYF	TGCGCCAGCACCCTACAAGGAAAGGGGTGCGAGCAGTACTTC
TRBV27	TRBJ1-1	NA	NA	CASSFPGGVRAFF	TGTGCCAGCAGTTTCCCGGGGGGGGTTCGAGCTTTCTTT
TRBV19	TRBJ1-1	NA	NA	CASSIAPGRAEAFF	TGTGCCAGTAGTATAGCTCCGGGAAGGGCTGAAGCTTTCTTT
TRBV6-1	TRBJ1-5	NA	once	CASFGPIPNQPQHF	TGTGCCAGCTTCGGGCCGATCCCCAATCAGCCCCAGCATTTT
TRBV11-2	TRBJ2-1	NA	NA	CASSLEPRDYNEQFF	TGTGCCAGCAGCTTAGAGCCCCGGGACTACAATGAGCAGTTCTTC
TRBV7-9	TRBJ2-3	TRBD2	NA	CASSLAGEGDTQYF	TGTGCCAGCAGCTTAGCGGGGGAGGGAGATACGCAGTATTTT
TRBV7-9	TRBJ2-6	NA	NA	CASSVPGVGANVLTF	TGTGCCAGCAGTGTGCCAGGGGTTGGGGCCAACGTCCTGACTTTC
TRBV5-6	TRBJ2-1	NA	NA	CASSLVDLHEQFF	TGTGCCAGCAGCTTAGTTGACTTGCATGAGCAGTTCTTC
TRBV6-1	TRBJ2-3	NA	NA	CASTLDTSTDTQYF	TGTGCCAGCACCCTGGACACCAGCACAGATACGCAGTATTTT
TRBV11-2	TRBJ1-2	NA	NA	CASSLARGGYGYTF	TGTGCCAGCAGCTTAGCCAGGGGTGGATATGGCTACACCTTC
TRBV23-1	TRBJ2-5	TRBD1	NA	CASSQSPGTGEGQYF	TGCGCCAGCAGTCAATCTCCGGGGACAGGCGAAGGCCAGTACTTC
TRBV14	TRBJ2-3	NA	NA	CASSVSGSFDTQYF	TGTGCCAGCAGCGTTTCTGGCTCTTTCGATACGCAGTATTTT
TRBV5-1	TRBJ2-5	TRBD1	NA	CASSLGQPKADQETQYF	TGCGCCAGCAGCCTGGGACAGCCCAAGGCGGACCAAGAGACCCAGTACTTC
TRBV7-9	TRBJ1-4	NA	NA	CASSPGRGREKLFF	TGTGCCAGCAGCCCCGGACGGGGACGTGAAAAACTGTTTTTT
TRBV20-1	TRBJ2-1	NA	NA	CSARRNEQFF	TGCAGTGCTAGAAGGAATGAGCAGTTCTTC
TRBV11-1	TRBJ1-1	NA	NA	CASSLTGATEAFF	TGTGCCAGCAGCTTAACTGGGGCTACTGAAGCTTTCTTT
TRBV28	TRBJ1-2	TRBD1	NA	CASSPTGGPYGYTF	TGTGCCAGCAGTCCTACAGGGGGCCCCTATGGCTACACCTTC
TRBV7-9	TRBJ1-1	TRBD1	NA	CASSPRGGPLNTEAFF	TGTGCCAGCAGCCCAAGAGGGGGCCCTCTGAACACTGAAGCTTTCTTT
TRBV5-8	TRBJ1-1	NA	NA	CASSPPGGARTEAFF	TGTGCCAGCAGCCCCCCCGGGGGGGCGAGGACTGAAGCTTTCTTT
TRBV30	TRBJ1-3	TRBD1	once	CAWSASDRVPGNTIYF	TGTGCCTGGAGTGCCTCGGACAGGGTGCCTGGAAACACCATATATTTT
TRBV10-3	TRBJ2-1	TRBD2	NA	CAISESIREGYNEQFF	TGTGCCATCAGTGAGTCGATACGGGAGGGGTACAATGAGCAGTTCTTC
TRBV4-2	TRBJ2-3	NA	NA	CASSQMGQGRSTDTQYF	TGTGCCAGCAGCCAAATGGGGCAGGGTAGAAGCACAGATACGCAGTATTTT
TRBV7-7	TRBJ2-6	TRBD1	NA	CASSLSQGTNVLTF	TGTGCTAGCAGCTTATCACAGGGGACCAACGTCCTGACTTTC
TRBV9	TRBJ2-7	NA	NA	CASSVGKGQGYEQYF	TGTGCCAGCAGCGTAGGAAAGGGTCAGGGGTACGAGCAGTACTTC
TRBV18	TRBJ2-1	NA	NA	CASSPSGKANEQFF	TGTGCCAGCTCACCTAGCGGAAAAGCCAATGAGCAGTTCTTC
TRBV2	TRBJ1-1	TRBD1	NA	CASQGEGSFTEAFF	TGTGCCAGCCAGGGGGAGGGTTCGTTCACTGAAGCTTTCTTT
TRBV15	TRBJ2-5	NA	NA	CATSRDVGETQYF	TGTGCCACCAGCAGAGACGTGGGAGAGACCCAGTACTTC
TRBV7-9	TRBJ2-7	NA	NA	CASSLETYEQYF	TGTGCCAGCAGCTTAGAAACCTACGAGCAGTACTTC
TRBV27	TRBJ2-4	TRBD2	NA	CASSTRGLSKNIQYF	TGTGCCAGCAGCACTAGGGGACTATCCAAAAACATTCAGTACTTC
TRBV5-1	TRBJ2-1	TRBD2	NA	CASSPGLAGGFLRNYNEQFF	TGCGCCAGCAGCCCAGGACTAGCGGGAGGCTTTCTACGGAATTACAATGAGCAGTTCTTC
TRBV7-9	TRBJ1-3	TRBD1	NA	CASSLEGDSSSGNTIYF	TGTGCCAGCAGCTTAGAGGGGGACAGTTCCTCTGGAAACACCATATATTTT
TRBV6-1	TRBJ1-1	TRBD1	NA	CATDRATEAFF	TGTGCCACCGACAGGGCGACTGAAGCTTTCTTT
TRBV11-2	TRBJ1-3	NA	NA	CASSLAGTGNTIYF	TGTGCCAGCAGCTTAGCAGGGACTGGAAACACCATATATTTT
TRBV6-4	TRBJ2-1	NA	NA	CASSSYRENNEQFF	TGTGCCAGCAGTTCGTACCGGGAAAACAATGAGCAGTTCTTC
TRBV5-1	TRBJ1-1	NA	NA	CASSAGRMNTEAFF	TGCGCCAGCAGCGCGGGACGTATGAACACTGAAGCTTTCTTT
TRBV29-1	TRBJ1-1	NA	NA	CSVDWNTEAFF	TGCAGCGTTGATTGGAACACTGAAGCTTTCTTT
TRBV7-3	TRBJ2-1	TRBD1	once	CASSKGGTGNEQFF	TGTGCCAGCAGCAAAGGGGGGACAGGGAACGAGCAGTTCTTC
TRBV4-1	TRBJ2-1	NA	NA	CASSQDRGSYNEQFF	TGCGCCAGCAGCCAAGATCGGGGCTCCTACAATGAGCAGTTCTTC
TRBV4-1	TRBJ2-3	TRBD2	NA	CASSQDRTGLAGVPDTQYF	TGCGCCAGCAGCCAAGATCGTACGGGACTAGCGGGAGTTCCAGATACGCAGTATTTT
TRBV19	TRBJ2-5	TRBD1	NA	CASSIDRGYTQYF	TGTGCCAGTAGTATAGACAGGGGGTATACCCAGTACTTC
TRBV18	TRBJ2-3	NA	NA	CASSPGAATSTDTQYF	TGTGCCAGCTCACCGGGGGCTGCGACTAGCACAGATACGCAGTATTTT
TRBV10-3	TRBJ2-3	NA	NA	CAIGQRTGATDTQYF	TGTGCCATCGGACAGAGGACCGGGGCCACAGATACGCAGTATTTT
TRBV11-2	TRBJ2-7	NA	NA	CASSFGGIEQYF	TGTGCCAGCAGCTTTGGAGGGATCGAGCAGTACTTC
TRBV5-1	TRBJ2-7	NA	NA	CASSLDSAVYEQYF	TGCGCCAGCAGCTTGGACTCGGCGGTCTACGAGCAGTACTTC
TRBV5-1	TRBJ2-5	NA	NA	CASSEGHKETQYF	TGCGCCAGCAGCGAAGGACACAAGGAGACCCAGTACTTC
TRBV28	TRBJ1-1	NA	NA	CASSLSAGPPEAFF	TGTGCCAGCAGTCTGTCGGCCGGTCCTCCCGAAGCTTTCTTT
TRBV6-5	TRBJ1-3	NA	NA	CASSYSSLAPGNTIYF	TGTGCCAGCAGTTACTCTTCCCTGGCACCTGGAAACACCATATATTTT
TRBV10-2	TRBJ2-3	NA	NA	CASNGAGITSPAQYF	TGCGCCAGCAATGGGGCGGGGATAACTAGTCCCGCGCAGTATTTT
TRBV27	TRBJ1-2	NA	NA	CASSPSRQAPFYGYTF	TGTGCCAGCAGTCCATCCCGACAGGCCCCCTTCTATGGCTACACCTTC